The clone carrying this T cell receptor (beta chain) was picked up many times. Its antigen remains unidentified. The record originates from a study of T cell repertoires in cytomegalovirus infection. Study-wide background: CMV infection together with matching HLA type was indicated by public TCR beta signatures. Study outcomes and limitations: Clonotype analysis showed dominance of the ex vivo response by HLA-C-restricted CMV-specific TCR beta clonotypes. Using cumulative public TCR beta family frequency, the authors identified those who carried CMV together with the relevant HLA.

TCRdb reprocessed the reads with MiXCR, giving one entry per CDR3 protein. The table records roughly 170,000 distinct CDR3 sequences, about 20% of them present only once. This CDR3 region has 17 residues. Germline CDR1 is MNHEY and CDR2 is SVGAGI. The V end was cut by 4 bases, the J end by 2 bases, with 21 bases between. Sequenced material: CD8+ T cells from cultured PBMCs, taken from culture after CMV antigen stimulation. The chain joins TRBV6-5 to TRBJ2-7, with D possibly being TRBD1 or TRBD2 (5 bases each). This receptor was obtained from a human donor in good health (CMV status not recorded). Some clones in this sample may be carry-over from other donors' samples. The CDR3 region has the DNA TGTGCCAGCAGTTGGAGTTCGGTTGGGGGATCTCCCTACGAGCAGTACTTC. It encodes CASSWSSVGGSPYEQYF.